The T cell receptor beta chain under discussion was sequenced for a study of blood T cell repertoires in COVID-19. Overall study context: COVID-19 samples, acute and convalescent, were from the United States, Italy and Spain. Nucleic acid was either cDNA or gDNA, and it came from T cells, B-cell-depleted T cells, or PBMCs.

Source study methods: Nucleated cell number was recorded as an estimate derived from reference gene primer amplification. Sequencing was performed with immunoSEQ multiplex PCR; in TCRdb, only in-frame clones are kept and a portion is missing. For V, J and clone size, that table is used; D and trimming come from the DNA. The sample yields about 160,000 clones, approximately 84% seen once. CDR1 and CDR2 from the germline V gene are SGDLS and YYNGEE. V trimming: 0 bases; J trimming: 7 bases; junction bases outside the gene matches: 5. CDR3 length: 15 amino acids. V gene TRBV9 combines with J gene TRBJ2-1, with 9 bases aligning to TRBD2. The source of this sequence is a man aged 40-49 years with acute or convalescent COVID-19. Sequencing was performed on peripheral blood. The DNA for the CDR3 is TGTGCCAGCAGCGTAGGCGGGGGGGCCGGGAATGAGCAGTTCTTC. Translated: CASSVGGGAGNEQFF.